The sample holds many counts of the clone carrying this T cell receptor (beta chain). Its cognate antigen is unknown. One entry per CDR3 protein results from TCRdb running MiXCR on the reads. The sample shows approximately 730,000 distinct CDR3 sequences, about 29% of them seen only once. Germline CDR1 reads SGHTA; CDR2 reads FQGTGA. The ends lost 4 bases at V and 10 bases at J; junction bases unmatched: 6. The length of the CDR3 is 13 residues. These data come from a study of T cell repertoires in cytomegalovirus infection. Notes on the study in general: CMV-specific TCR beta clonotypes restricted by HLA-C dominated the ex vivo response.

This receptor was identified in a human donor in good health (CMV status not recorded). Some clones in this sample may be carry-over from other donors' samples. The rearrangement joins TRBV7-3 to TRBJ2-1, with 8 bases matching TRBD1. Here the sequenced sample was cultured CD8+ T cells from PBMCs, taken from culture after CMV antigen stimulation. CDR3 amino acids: CASSSGGPREQFF. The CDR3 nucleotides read TGTGCCAGCAGCTCAGGGGGCCCTAGGGAGCAGTTCTTC.